The rows below give T cell receptor beta chains drawn from one sample of a study of cytomegalovirus exposure and HLA in healthy donors. Clones were sequenced by immunoSEQ multiplex PCR, and TCRdb holds only the in-frame ones, with some missing. The sample consists of 120,000 or so clones, 80% to 90% of them appearing once. Source material: PBMCs. These receptors came from a woman under 30 in good health and CMV-seronegative. Each CDR3 is given with its conserved first and last residue. Each record gives: D gene, J gene, V gene, clone size, CDR3 DNA, CDR3 protein. The D gene is left open where the match is weak. Size is stated for part of the rows, as once, few or many counts, or as a class when the clone is expanded.

D: TRBD2
J: TRBJ2-2
V: TRBV2
size: -
DNA: TGTGCCAGCTACGGGCCGCTCGGGGGGGCCCACACCGGGGAGCTGTTTTTT
CDR3: CASYGPLGGAHTGELFF

D: TRBD2
J: TRBJ2-3
V: TRBV2
size: -
DNA: TGTGCCAGCAGGGGGACTAGCGGGAGGGTTTTAGATACGCAGTATTTT
CDR3: CASRGTSGRVLDTQYF

D: -
J: TRBJ1-2
V: TRBV15
size: -
DNA: TGTGCCACCAGCAGAGATATTGGCAGTTCTGGCTACACCTTC
CDR3: CATSRDIGSSGYTF

D: -
J: TRBJ2-5
V: TRBV5-1
size: -
DNA: TGCGCCAGCACCCCGGGCAGGGGGGAAGAGACCCAGTACTTC
CDR3: CASTPGRGEETQYF

D: -
J: TRBJ2-7
V: TRBV5-1
size: -
DNA: TGCGCCAGCAGCGCGGTAGGACAGTCCTACGAGCAGTACTTC
CDR3: CASSAVGQSYEQYF

D: -
J: TRBJ2-5
V: TRBV28
size: -
DNA: TGTGCCAGCAGCCCCACCCGCGGGCCGACCTTGGAGACCCAGTACTTC
CDR3: CASSPTRGPTLETQYF

D: -
J: TRBJ1-5
V: TRBV9
size: -
DNA: TGTGCCAGCAGCGTAGACGGGGAAGTAAATCAGCCCCAGCATTTT
CDR3: CASSVDGEVNQPQHF

D: -
J: TRBJ2-1
V: TRBV27
size: -
DNA: TGTGCCAGCAGTTTATCGGGAGAGTATGAGCAGTTCTTC
CDR3: CASSLSGEYEQFF

D: -
J: TRBJ1-6
V: TRBV19
size: -
DNA: TGTGCCAGTAGTATATCAGACAAGCTCGGTTCACCCCTCCACTTT
CDR3: CASSISDKLGSPLHF

D: TRBD1
J: TRBJ1-2
V: TRBV6-1
size: few
DNA: TGTGCCAGCAGTGACCACTCTAACAGGGGAGAGAACTATGGCTACACCTTC
CDR3: CASSDHSNRGENYGYTF

D: -
J: TRBJ1-4
V: TRBV6-6
size: once
DNA: TGTGCCAGCAGTTACTCCGGGGGGCCTAATGAAAAACTGTTTTTT
CDR3: CASSYSGGPNEKLFF

D: -
J: TRBJ1-6
V: TRBV25-1
size: -
DNA: TGTGCCAGCAGTGACAGGGGCCTGAGCTCCTATAATTCACCCCTCCACTTT
CDR3: CASSDRGLSSYNSPLHF

D: TRBD2
J: TRBJ2-7
V: TRBV9
size: -
DNA: TGTGCCAGCAGCGTAGGGCTAGCGGGGGCCACAACTTCCTACGAGCAGTACTTC
CDR3: CASSVGLAGATTSYEQYF

D: TRBD2
J: TRBJ2-5
V: TRBV6-4
size: -
DNA: TGTGCCAGCAGTGCGATAGCGGGGGGACAAGAGACCCAGTACTTC
CDR3: CASSAIAGGQETQYF

D: TRBD2
J: TRBJ2-1
V: TRBV10-3
size: -
DNA: TGTGCCATCAGTGGGACTAGGGGTGCCAATGAGCAGTTCTTC
CDR3: CAISGTRGANEQFF

D: -
J: TRBJ1-2
V: TRBV5-1
size: -
DNA: TGCGCCAGCAGCTTGCGGGAGGACTATGGCTACACCTTC
CDR3: CASSLREDYGYTF